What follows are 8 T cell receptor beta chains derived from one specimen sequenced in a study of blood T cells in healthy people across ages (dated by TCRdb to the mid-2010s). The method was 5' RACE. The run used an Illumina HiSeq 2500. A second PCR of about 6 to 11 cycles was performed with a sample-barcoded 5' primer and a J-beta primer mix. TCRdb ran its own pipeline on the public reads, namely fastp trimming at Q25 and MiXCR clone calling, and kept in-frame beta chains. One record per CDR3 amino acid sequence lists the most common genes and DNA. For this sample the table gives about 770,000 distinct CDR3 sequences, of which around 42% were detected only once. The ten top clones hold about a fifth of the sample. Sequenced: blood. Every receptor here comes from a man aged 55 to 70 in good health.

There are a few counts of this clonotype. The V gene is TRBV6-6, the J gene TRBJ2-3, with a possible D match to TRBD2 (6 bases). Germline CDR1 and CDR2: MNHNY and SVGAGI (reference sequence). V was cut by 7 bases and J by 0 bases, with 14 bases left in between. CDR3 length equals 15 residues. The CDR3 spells CASTPDGTSTDTQYF. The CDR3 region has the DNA TGTGCCAGCACCCCTGACGGGACTAGCACAGATACGCAGTATTTT.

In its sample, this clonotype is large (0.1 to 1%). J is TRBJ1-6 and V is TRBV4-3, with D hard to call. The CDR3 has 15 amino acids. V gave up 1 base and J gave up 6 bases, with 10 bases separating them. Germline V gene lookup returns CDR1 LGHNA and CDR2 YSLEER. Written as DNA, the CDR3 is TGCGCCAGCAGCCAAGGAACAGCGACTAATTCACCCCTCCACTTT. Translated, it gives CASSQGTATNSPLHF.

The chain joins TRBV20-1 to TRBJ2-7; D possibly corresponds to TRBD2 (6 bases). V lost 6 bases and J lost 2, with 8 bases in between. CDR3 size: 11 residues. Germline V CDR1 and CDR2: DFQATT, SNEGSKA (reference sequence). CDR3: CSAGRTYEQYF. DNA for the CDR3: TGCAGTGCCGGGAGAACCTACGAGCAGTACTTC.

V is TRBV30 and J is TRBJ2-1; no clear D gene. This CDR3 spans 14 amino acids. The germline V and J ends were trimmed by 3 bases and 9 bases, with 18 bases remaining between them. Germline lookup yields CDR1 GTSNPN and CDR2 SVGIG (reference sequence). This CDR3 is CAWRAALMVGEQFF. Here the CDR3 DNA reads TGTGCCTGGAGGGCCGCTCTAATGGTGGGTGAGCAGTTCTTC.

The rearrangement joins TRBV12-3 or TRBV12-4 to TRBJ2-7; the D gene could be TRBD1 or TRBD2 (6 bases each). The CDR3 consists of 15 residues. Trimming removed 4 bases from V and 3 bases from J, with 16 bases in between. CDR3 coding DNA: TGTGCCAGCAGTTCGGGGGCAGGAAGGGGCTACGAGCAGTACTTC. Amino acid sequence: CASSSGAGRGYEQYF.

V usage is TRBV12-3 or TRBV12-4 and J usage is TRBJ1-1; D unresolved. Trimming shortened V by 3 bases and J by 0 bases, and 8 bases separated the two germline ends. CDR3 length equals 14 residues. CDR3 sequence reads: CASSFNGLNTEAFF. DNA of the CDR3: TGTGCCAGCAGTTTCAACGGCCTGAACACTGAAGCTTTCTTT.

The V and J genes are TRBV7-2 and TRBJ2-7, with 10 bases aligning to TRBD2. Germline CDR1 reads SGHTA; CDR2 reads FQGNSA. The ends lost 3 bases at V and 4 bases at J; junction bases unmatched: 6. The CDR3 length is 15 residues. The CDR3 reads CASSFSGGEKYEQYF. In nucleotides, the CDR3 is TGTGCCAGCAGCTTCAGCGGGGGGGAAAAGTACGAGCAGTACTTC.

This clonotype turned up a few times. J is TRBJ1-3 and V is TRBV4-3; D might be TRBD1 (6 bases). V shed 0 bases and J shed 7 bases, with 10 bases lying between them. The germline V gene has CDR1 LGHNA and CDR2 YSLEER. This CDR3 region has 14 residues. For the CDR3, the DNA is TGCGCCAGCAGCCAAGAAGGGACACCGAACACCATATATTTT. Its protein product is CASSQEGTPNTIYF.